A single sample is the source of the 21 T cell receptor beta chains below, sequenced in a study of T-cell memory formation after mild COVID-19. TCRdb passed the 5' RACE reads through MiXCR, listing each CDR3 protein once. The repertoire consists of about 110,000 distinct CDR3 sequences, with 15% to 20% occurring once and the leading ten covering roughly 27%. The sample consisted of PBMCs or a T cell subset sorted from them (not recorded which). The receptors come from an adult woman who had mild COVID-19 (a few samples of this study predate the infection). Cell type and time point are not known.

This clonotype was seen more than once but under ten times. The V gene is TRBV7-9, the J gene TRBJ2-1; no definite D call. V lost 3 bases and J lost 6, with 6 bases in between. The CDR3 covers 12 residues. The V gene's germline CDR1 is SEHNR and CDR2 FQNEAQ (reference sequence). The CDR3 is CASSFWGNEQFF. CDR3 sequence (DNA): TGTGCCAGCAGCTTTTGGGGCAATGAGCAGTTCTTC.

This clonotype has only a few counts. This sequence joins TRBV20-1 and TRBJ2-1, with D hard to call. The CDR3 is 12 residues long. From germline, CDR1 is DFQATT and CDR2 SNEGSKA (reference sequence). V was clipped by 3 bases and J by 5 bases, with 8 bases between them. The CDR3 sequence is CSARGSDNEQFF. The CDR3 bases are TGCAGTGCTAGGGGATCAGACAATGAGCAGTTCTTC.

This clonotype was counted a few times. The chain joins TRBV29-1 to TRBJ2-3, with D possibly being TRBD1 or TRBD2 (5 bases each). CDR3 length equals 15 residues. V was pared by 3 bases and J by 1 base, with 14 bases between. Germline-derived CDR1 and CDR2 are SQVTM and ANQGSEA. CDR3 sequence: CSVETGHSGTDTQYF. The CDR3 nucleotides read TGCAGCGTTGAGACGGGGCACTCGGGCACAGATACGCAGTATTTT.

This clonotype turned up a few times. CDR3 loop: CASSPLLAGGYNEQFF. Here the CDR3 DNA reads TGTGCCAGCTCACCACTGCTAGCGGGGGGTTACAATGAGCAGTTCTTC. This chain connects TRBV18 to TRBJ2-1, with 11 bases identical to TRBD2. J gave up 4 bases and V 1 base, and 3 bases lay outside the gene matches. The CDR3 is 16 residues long. Germline-derived CDR1 and CDR2 are KGHSH and LQKENI.

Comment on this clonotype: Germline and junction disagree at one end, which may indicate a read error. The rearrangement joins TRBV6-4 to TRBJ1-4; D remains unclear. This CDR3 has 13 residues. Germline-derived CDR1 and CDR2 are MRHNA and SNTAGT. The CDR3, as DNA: TGTGTCAGCAGTGATTCTGTTAATGAAAAACTGTTTTTT. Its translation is CVSSDSVNEKLFF.

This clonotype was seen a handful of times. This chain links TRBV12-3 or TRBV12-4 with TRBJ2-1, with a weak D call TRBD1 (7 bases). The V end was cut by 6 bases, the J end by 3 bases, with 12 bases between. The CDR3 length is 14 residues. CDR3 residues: CASRRQGGYNEQFF. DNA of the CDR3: TGTGCCAGCAGAAGACAGGGAGGCTACAATGAGCAGTTCTTC.

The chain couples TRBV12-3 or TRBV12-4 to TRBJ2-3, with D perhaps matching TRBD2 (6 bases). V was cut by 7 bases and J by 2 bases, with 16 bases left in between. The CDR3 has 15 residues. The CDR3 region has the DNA TGTGCCAGCACCCTTCCGGGGGACCCCACAGATACGCAGTATTTT. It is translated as CASTLPGDPTDTQYF.

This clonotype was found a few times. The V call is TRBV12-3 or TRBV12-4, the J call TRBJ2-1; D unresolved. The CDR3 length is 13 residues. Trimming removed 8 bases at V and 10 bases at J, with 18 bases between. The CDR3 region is CASLSRPSPEQFF. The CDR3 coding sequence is TGTGCCAGCTTATCTCGGCCCTCACCGGAGCAGTTCTTC.

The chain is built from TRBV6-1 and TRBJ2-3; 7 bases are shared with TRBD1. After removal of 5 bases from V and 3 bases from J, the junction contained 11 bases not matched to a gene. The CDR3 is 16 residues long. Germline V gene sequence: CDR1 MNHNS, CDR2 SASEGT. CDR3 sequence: CASSWSSGGSTDTQYF. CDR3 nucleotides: TGTGCCAGCAGTTGGAGTTCAGGGGGATCGACAGATACGCAGTATTTT.

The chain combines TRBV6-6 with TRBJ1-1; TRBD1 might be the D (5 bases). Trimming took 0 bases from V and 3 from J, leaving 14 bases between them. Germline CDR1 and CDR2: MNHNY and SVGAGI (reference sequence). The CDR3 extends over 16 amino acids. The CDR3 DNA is TGTGCCAGCAGTTACTCGAGGGATAGGGACCACACTGAAGCTTTCTTT. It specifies CASSYSRDRDHTEAFF.

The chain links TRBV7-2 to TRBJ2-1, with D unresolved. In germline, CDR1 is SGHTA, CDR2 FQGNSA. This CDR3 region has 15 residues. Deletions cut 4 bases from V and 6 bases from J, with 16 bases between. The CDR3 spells CASSSPLGVGNEQFF. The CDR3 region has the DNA TGTGCCAGCAGCTCCCCATTGGGCGTGGGCAATGAGCAGTTCTTC.

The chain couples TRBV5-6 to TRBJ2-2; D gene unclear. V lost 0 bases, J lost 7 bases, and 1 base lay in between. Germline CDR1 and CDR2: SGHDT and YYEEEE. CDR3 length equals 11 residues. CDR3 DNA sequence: TGTGCCAGCAGCTTGGACGGGGAGCTGTTTTTT. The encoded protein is CASSLDGELFF.

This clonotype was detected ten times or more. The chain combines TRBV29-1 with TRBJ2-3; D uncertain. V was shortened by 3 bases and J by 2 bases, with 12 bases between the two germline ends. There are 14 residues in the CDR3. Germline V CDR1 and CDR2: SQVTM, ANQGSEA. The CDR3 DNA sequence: TGCAGCGTTGATCTAAGGACCTCCACAGATACGCAGTATTTT. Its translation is CSVDLRTSTDTQYF.

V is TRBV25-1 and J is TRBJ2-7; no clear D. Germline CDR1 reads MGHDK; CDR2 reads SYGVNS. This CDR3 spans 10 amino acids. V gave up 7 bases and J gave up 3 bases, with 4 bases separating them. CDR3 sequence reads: CASKGYEQYF. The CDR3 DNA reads TGTGCCAGCAAGGGCTACGAGCAGTACTTC.

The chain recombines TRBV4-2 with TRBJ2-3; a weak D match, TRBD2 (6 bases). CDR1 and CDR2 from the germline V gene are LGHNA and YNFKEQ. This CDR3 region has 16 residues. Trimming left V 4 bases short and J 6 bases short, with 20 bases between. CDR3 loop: CASSPHPDSGGDTQYF. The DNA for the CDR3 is TGTGCCAGCAGCCCCCACCCGGACTCTGGGGGGGATACGCAGTATTTT.

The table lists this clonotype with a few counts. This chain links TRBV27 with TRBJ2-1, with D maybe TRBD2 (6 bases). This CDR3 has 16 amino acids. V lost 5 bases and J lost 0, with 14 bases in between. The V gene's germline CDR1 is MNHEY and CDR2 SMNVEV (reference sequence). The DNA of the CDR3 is TGTGCCAGCAGTACGACTAGAGCCGACTCCTACAATGAGCAGTTCTTC. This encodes CASSTTRADSYNEQFF.

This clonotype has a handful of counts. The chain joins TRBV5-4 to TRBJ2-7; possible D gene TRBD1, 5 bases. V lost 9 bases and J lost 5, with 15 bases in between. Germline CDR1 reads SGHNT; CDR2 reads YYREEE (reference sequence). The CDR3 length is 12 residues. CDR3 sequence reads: CATRVWGNEQYF. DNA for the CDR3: TGTGCCACCAGGGTCTGGGGTAACGAGCAGTACTTC.

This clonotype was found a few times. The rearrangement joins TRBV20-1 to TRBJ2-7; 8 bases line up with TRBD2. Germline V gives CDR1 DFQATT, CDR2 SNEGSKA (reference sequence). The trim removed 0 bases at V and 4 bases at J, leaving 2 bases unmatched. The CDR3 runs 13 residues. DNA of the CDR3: TGCAGTGCTAGAGACCCGGGAGGGTACGAGCAGTACTTC. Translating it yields CSARDPGGYEQYF.

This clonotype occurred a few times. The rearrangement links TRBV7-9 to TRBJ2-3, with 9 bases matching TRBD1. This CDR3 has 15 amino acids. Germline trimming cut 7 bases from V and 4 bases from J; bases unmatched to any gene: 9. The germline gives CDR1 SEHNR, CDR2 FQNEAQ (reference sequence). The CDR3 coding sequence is TGTGCCAGCATCGCGAAGGGACAGGGCTCAGATACGCAGTATTTT. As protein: CASIAKGQGSDTQYF.

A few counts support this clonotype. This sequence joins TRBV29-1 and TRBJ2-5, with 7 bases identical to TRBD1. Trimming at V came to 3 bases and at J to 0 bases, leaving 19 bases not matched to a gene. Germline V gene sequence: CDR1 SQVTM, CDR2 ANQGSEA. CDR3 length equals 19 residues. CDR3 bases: TGCAGCGTTGATTTTAATGGATTGGTAGGGGGCGGCTACCAAGAGACCCAGTACTTC. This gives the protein CSVDFNGLVGGGYQETQYF.

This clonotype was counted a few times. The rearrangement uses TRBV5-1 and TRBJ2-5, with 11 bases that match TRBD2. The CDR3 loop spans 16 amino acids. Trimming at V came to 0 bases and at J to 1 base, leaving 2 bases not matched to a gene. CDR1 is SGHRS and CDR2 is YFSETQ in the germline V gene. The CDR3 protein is CASSLELAGGQETQYF. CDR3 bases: TGCGCCAGCAGCTTGGAGCTAGCGGGAGGCCAAGAGACCCAGTACTTC.